The sequence of this T cell receptor delta chain was determined in a study of gamma-delta T cells after stem cell transplantation. In its sample, this clone ranks as medium-sized. TCRdb re-called the RT-PCR reads through CATT. Among 1,600 or so delta-chain clones, about 8.3% were seen once, and the ten largest hold around 43%. The CDR3 is made up of 14 amino acids. Germline V gene sequence: CDR1 GEAIGNYY, CDR2 EKD. The germline V and J ends were trimmed by 3 bases and 6 bases, with 16 bases remaining between them. Material: gamma-delta T cells. V gene TRDV2 combines with J gene TRDJ1; D is undetermined. This TCR was recovered from a human donor. It is not recorded whose cells these are; they may come from a transplant donor. The CDR3 is CACDVLREGYKLIF. The CDR3 DNA follows: TGTGCCTGTGACGTACTTCGGGAGGGGTATAAACTCATCTTT.